These 31 T cell receptor beta chains share one sample of origin, sequenced in a study of CD8+CD57+ T cells in acquired aplastic anemia. Genomic DNA, serving as template, underwent TCR beta VDJ and CDR3 profiling. From the reads, TCRdb called clonotypes with MiXCR, one entry per CDR3 protein. The sample holds roughly 190,000 distinct CDR3 sequences, 48% seen once. All sequencing subjects had displayed CD8+CD57+ cell expansion on flow cytometry. The sequenced sample consisted of sorted CD4+, CD8+, or CD8+CD57+ T cells (not recorded which) from PBMCs. The source is a human donor with aplastic anemia.

This chain's CDR3 is CASRGDLGSGNTIYF. For the CDR3, the DNA is TGTGCCAGCAGGGGAGACCTGGGCTCTGGAAACACCATATATTTT. V and J are TRBV25-1 and TRBJ1-3; D not certain. Germline V gives CDR1 MGHDK, CDR2 SYGVNS. V shed 6 bases and J shed 0 bases, with 12 bases lying between them. The CDR3 loop spans 15 amino acids.

The chain carries TRBV19 and TRBJ2-3, with D possibly matching TRBD2 (6 bases). CDR3 length: 16 residues. Germline CDR1 reads LNHDA; CDR2 reads SQIVND (reference sequence). V was pared by 1 base and J by 4 bases, with 15 bases between. The CDR3 bases are TGTGCCAGTAGTATAGTCCCAGCGGGTAGCCCAGATACGCAGTATTTT. Its translation: CASSIVPAGSPDTQYF.

This chain uses TRBV29-1 with TRBJ2-2; D unclear. The CDR3 has 11 amino acids. Per the germline V gene, CDR1 is SQVTM and CDR2 is ANQGSEA. Between the trimmed V and J ends, which lost 6 bases and 9 bases, there was a span of 11 bases. The CDR3 is CSVPIDRELFF. The CDR3 bases are TGCAGCGTCCCAATCGACAGGGAGCTGTTTTTT.

The chain links TRBV15 to TRBJ2-7; 10 nucleotides line up with TRBD1. The CDR3 totals 15 residues. CDR1 is LNHNV, CDR2 YYDKDF, per germline (reference sequence). V dropped 0 bases and J dropped 2; count of bases not matched to a gene: 1. CDR3 nucleotides: TGTGCCACCAGCAGAGAGGGGACAGGGGCCTACGAGCAGTACTTC. It yields the protein CATSREGTGAYEQYF.

This clonotype occurred many times. The chain employs TRBV7-9 and TRBJ2-1; D perhaps matches TRBD1 (6 bases). Germline-derived CDR1 and CDR2 are SEHNR and FQNEAQ (reference sequence). V lost 9 bases, J lost 4 bases, and 16 bases lay in between. CDR3 length: 14 residues. The CDR3 is CASQGRQAYNEQFF. As DNA, the CDR3 is TGTGCCAGTCAAGGTAGACAGGCGTACAATGAGCAGTTCTTC.

The chain carries TRBV7-9 and TRBJ1-1; D not certain. Trimming removed 0 bases from V and 7 bases from J, with 6 bases in between. CDR3 length equals 12 residues. Germline V gene sequence: CDR1 SEHNR, CDR2 FQNEAQ (reference sequence). The CDR3 spells CASSLAVNEAFF. Here the CDR3 DNA reads TGTGCCAGCAGCTTAGCAGTCAATGAAGCTTTCTTT.

Details on this clonotype: Possible read error: a much larger clone is one base away. Here the CDR3 omits its conserved ending phenylalanine or tryptophan, so a read error is the likely source. The chain links TRBV5-6 to TRBJ2-2, with D perhaps matching TRBD2 (6 bases). Germline loops: CDR1 SGHDT, CDR2 YYEEEE. V was trimmed by 5 bases and J by 8 bases, leaving 13 bases between them. CDR3 length equals 13 residues. CDR3 sequence (DNA): TGTGCCAGCAGTACGGGGGTTTCTGGGGAGCTGTTTCTT. Translating gives CASSTGVSGELFL.

The table lists this clonotype with a few counts. A clone one base away is much larger, so this may be a read error. The chain couples TRBV5-8 to TRBJ2-7, with 8 bases that match TRBD2. There are 15 residues in the CDR3. Germline V gene lookup returns CDR1 SGHTS and CDR2 YDEGEE. The CDR3 DNA reads TGTGCCAGCAGCTTTCGGGGCGGGAGGATGTACGAGCGGTACTTC. Amino acids: CASSFRGGRMYERYF.

The V call is TRBV25-1, the J call TRBJ2-7; TRBD1 agrees at 7 bases. CDR3 length equals 13 residues. Germline lookup yields CDR1 MGHDK and CDR2 SYGVNS. J lost 5 bases, V lost 6 bases, and 7 bases had no gene match. The CDR3: CASRRQGVDEQYF. CDR3 nucleotide sequence: TGTGCCAGCAGACGACAGGGTGTAGACGAGCAGTACTTC.

This clonotype was found many times. This chain connects TRBV20-1 to TRBJ2-3; D is uncertain. V was cut by 2 bases and J by 0 bases, with 15 bases left in between. Germline CDR1 is DFQATT and CDR2 is SNEGSKA (reference sequence). The length of the CDR3 is 16 residues. The CDR3 DNA reads as TGCAGTGCTAGACCCTCAGCGTTTTCTAGCACAGATACGCAGTATTTT. Its protein is CSARPSAFSSTDTQYF.

Only a few counts were recorded for this clonotype. The genes are TRBV7-9 and TRBJ1-4, with D uncertain. The CDR3 spans 13 residues. Germline V gene data show CDR1 as SEHNR and CDR2 as FQNEAQ (reference sequence). V was cut by 2 bases and J by 3 bases, with 4 bases left in between. Here the CDR3 DNA reads TGTGCCAGCAGCTTATCGGCTAATGAAAAACTGTTTTTT. Residues: CASSLSANEKLFF.

This clonotype occurred many times. The chain couples TRBV12-3 or TRBV12-4 to TRBJ1-2, with no clear D. Trimming removed 7 bases from V and 4 bases from J, with 16 bases in between. This CDR3 spans 14 amino acids. The CDR3 DNA sequence: TGTGCCAGCAAGAACCCTACGGATTTCTATGGCTACACCTTC. This codes for CASKNPTDFYGYTF.

This rearrangement joins TRBV2 to TRBJ2-5; weak D call: TRBD2 (6 bases). Per germline, CDR1 SNHLY and CDR2 FYNNEI. The V end was cut by 4 bases, the J end by 1 base, with 10 bases between. This CDR3 has 14 amino acids. The CDR3 nucleotides read TGTGCCAGCAGTGTTTTCGGGGGCCAAGAGACCCAGTACTTC. Residues: CASSVFGGQETQYF. Variable domain in full (rest from reference TRBV2 and TRBJ2-5): EPEVTQTPSHQVTQMGQEVILRCVPISNHLYFYWYRQILGQKVEFLVSFYNNEISEKSEIFDDQFSVERPDGSNFTLKIRSTKLEDSAMYFCASSVFGGQETQYFGPGTRLLVL.

V is TRBV5-5 and J is TRBJ2-5, with 11 bases fitting TRBD1. The CDR3 contains 15 residues. Germline lookup yields CDR1 SGHKS and CDR2 YYEKEE (reference sequence). V lost 4 bases and J lost 4; bases outside the gene matches: 6. The CDR3 reads CASSMWTGGRETQYF. In nucleotides, the CDR3 is TGTGCCAGCAGCATGTGGACAGGGGGCAGAGAGACCCAGTACTTC. Combining the CDR3 with reference TRBV5-5 and TRBJ2-5 gives the whole variable domain DAGVTQSPTHLIKTRGQQVTLRCSPISGHKSVSWYQQVLGQGPQFIFQYYEKEERGRGNFPDRFSARQFPNYSSELNVNALLLGDSALYLCASSMWTGGRETQYFGPGTRLLVL.

The chain combines TRBV24-1 with TRBJ1-5; D possibly corresponds to TRBD1 (5 bases). The ends were cut back, 4 bases at V and 8 bases at J, with 14 bases in the middle. Germline lookup yields CDR1 KGHDR and CDR2 SFDVKD. CDR3 length equals 14 residues. The CDR3 DNA follows: TGTGCCACCAGTGAGGGCGGGGGTTTAGAGCCCCAGCATTTT. This codes for CATSEGGGLEPQHF.

The chain carries TRBV7-8 and TRBJ2-1; 10 bases fit TRBD2. The CDR3 sequence is 14 residues long. Germline V lookup: CDR1 SGHVS, CDR2 FQNEAQ. V lost 5 bases, J lost 9 bases, and 7 bases stayed unmatched. This CDR3 reads CASSPAGGPFEQFF. CDR3 coding DNA: TGTGCCAGCAGCCCAGCGGGAGGGCCTTTTGAGCAGTTCTTC.

The sample holds a few counts of this clonotype. This chain connects TRBV15 to TRBJ2-5; perhaps D is TRBD1 or TRBD2 (5 bases each). The CDR3 spans 15 residues. Trimming stripped 1 base from V and 5 bases from J, with 14 bases between. Per the germline V gene, CDR1 is LNHNV and CDR2 is YYDKDF (reference sequence). The CDR3 loop is CATSRVGEGTETQYF. CDR3 coding DNA: TGTGCCACCAGCAGAGTAGGTGAAGGGACGGAGACCCAGTACTTC. The variable domain in full, with the rest retrieved from reference TRBV15 and TRBJ2-5, is DAMVIQNPRYQVTQFGKPVTLSCSQTLNHNVMYWYQQKSSQAPKLLFHYYDKDFNNEADTPDNFQSRRPNTSFCFLDIRSPGLGDTAMYLCATSRVGEGTETQYFGPGTRLLVL.

The chain has TRBV24-1 and TRBJ1-4; TRBD1 matches at 12 bases. CDR1 is KGHDR and CDR2 is SFDVKD in the germline V gene. The CDR3 has 14 residues. The V and J ends lost 11 bases and 8 bases, in that order; junction bases with no gene match: 8. CDR3 DNA: TGTGCCATCGGGACAGGGGGCAGAGGGGAAAAACTGTTTTTT. Residues: CAIGTGGRGEKLFF.

This chain's CDR3 is CATSSGSSYEQYF. The CDR3 nucleotides read TGTGCCACCTCTAGCGGGAGCTCCTACGAGCAGTACTTC. The chain recombines TRBV24-1 with TRBJ2-7, with 10 bases identical to TRBD2. V lost 9 bases, J lost 0 bases, and 1 base stayed unmatched. The CDR3 covers 13 residues. The germline V gene encodes CDR1 KGHDR and CDR2 SFDVKD.

Only a few counts were recorded for this clonotype. The J gene is TRBJ2-1, the V gene TRBV25-1; TRBD2 agrees at 15 bases. Germline lookup yields CDR1 MGHDK and CDR2 SYGVNS. J lost 4 bases, V lost 4 bases, and 5 bases had no gene match. CDR3 length: 17 amino acids. CDR3 in DNA: TGTGCCAGCAGTGTCATTGGGACTAGCGGGGGGTACAATGAGCAGTTCTTC. Translated: CASSVIGTSGGYNEQFF.

V and J are TRBV20-1 and TRBJ2-3; D gene ambiguous. The germline CDR1 and CDR2 sequences are DFQATT and SNEGSKA (reference sequence). V was cut by 4 bases and J by 1 base, with 12 bases left in between. The CDR3 covers 14 residues. The CDR3 sequence: CSAKTSEGTDTQYF. In DNA form, the CDR3 reads TGCAGTGCTAAGACGTCTGAAGGCACAGATACGCAGTATTTT.

This clonotype was counted between two and nine times. The rearrangement uses TRBV7-9 and TRBJ2-1; D remains unclear. The CDR3 runs to 12 residues. Trimming took 5 bases from V and 6 from J, leaving 8 bases between them. From germline, CDR1 is SEHNR and CDR2 FQNEAQ (reference sequence). Written as DNA, the CDR3 is TGTGCCAGCAGCCTTCCTGGCAATGAGCAGTTCTTC. Residues: CASSLPGNEQFF.

This clonotype was seen once. The J gene is TRBJ2-4, the V gene TRBV2, with 8 bases aligning to TRBD1. Looked up from germline, CDR1 is SNHLY and CDR2 is FYNNEI. With 6 bases clipped from V and 15 bases from J, the junction kept 7 bases outside the gene matches. The CDR3 consists of 11 residues. The chain's CDR3 is CASSGQGAAYF. CDR3 sequence (DNA): TGTGCCAGCAGCGGACAGGGTGCAGCGTACTTC.

This sequence joins TRBV11-1 and TRBJ1-2; D uncertain. Trimming stripped 3 bases from V and 4 bases from J, with 21 bases between. CDR1 SGHAT and CDR2 FQDESV come from the germline V gene (reference sequence). The CDR3 loop spans 17 amino acids. CDR3 loop: CASSFPTLSEGGYGYTF. CDR3 bases: TGTGCCAGCAGCTTTCCCACTCTCTCGGAGGGTGGCTATGGCTACACCTTC.

As for this clonotype: Because the CDR3 is missing its conserved closing phenylalanine or tryptophan, this is likely a read error. This rearrangement joins TRBV6-2 or TRBV6-3 to TRBJ2-7; D is uncertain. Germline CDR1 MNHEY, CDR2 SVGEGT. CDR3 size: 15 residues. V was shortened by 8 bases and J by 6 bases, with 23 bases between the two germline ends. CDR3 sequence: CASASFAVSASEQYL. CDR3 DNA: TGTGCCAGCGCCTCTTTTGCGGTCTCAGCGTCCGAGCAGTACCTC.

This clonotype was observed many times. V gene TRBV12-3 or TRBV12-4 combines with J gene TRBJ2-2; D call uncertain. With 3 bases removed from V and 2 bases from J, the gap between germline ends came to 7 bases. This CDR3 is 14 amino acids long. CDR3 nucleotides: TGTGCCAGCAGTTTTCTAGTAAACACCGGGGAGCTGTTTTTT. This encodes CASSFLVNTGELFF.

The chain couples TRBV2 to TRBJ1-1, with 8 bases that match TRBD1. The CDR3 length is 14 residues. Per germline, CDR1 SNHLY and CDR2 FYNNEI. V was clipped by 6 bases and J by 1 base; unmatched bases: 4. The CDR3: CASSYRGKNTEAFF. As DNA, the CDR3 is TGTGCCAGCAGCTACAGGGGGAAGAACACTGAAGCTTTCTTT.

This clonotype was seen a handful of times. V usage is TRBV20-1 and J usage is TRBJ1-5, with D perhaps matching TRBD1 (5 bases). Germline CDR1 and CDR2: DFQATT and SNEGSKA (reference sequence). V gave up 0 bases and J gave up 7 bases, with 13 bases separating them. The length of the CDR3 is 14 residues. CDR3 amino acids: CSARDDRRPQPQHF. The CDR3 DNA reads TGCAGTGCTAGAGACGACAGACGGCCGCAGCCCCAGCATTTT.

This clonotype was seen at least ten times. The J gene is TRBJ1-6, the V gene TRBV9; D unclear. Per germline, CDR1 SGDLS and CDR2 YYNGEE. This CDR3 spans 15 amino acids. Trimming took 0 bases from V and 6 from J, leaving 10 bases between them. The CDR3 DNA sequence: TGTGCCAGCAGCGTAGAAGGGAAGTCTAATTCACCCCTCCACTTT. Residues: CASSVEGKSNSPLHF.

Many counts were recorded for this clonotype. The junction departs from the called germline gene at one end, perhaps through a read error. V is TRBV7-7 and J is TRBJ2-7; D may be TRBD1 (5 bases). The CDR3 is 14 amino acids. The germline V gene encodes CDR1 SSHAT and CDR2 FNYEAQ (reference sequence). The CDR3 reads CASSPLTDAYEQYF. The DNA for the CDR3 is TGTGCTAGCAGCCCCTTGACAGACGCCTACGAGCAGTACTTC.

This clonotype was seen many times. This sequence joins TRBV6-5 and TRBJ2-1; 7 positions match TRBD2. The CDR3 sequence is 15 residues long. V shed 0 bases and J 5 bases; nucleotides not matched to a gene: 4. Germline V gene lookup returns CDR1 MNHEY and CDR2 SVGAGI. This CDR3 reads CASSYSLGGNNEQFF. In DNA form, the CDR3 reads TGTGCCAGCAGTTACTCCCTGGGAGGGAACAATGAGCAGTTCTTC.